The 32 T cell receptor beta chains in this list originate from one sample, sequenced in a study of T cells in Graves' hyperthyroidism and ophthalmopathy. Authors of the study amplified TCR beta CDR3 regions from RNA transcripts. Initially, a first-round RT-PCR of the TCR CDR3 employed the HTBI primer set. TCRdb re-called the multiplex PCR reads with MiXCR, one entry per CDR3 protein. The sample lists 93,000 or so distinct CDR3 sequences, around 50% occurring once. Sequenced input: blood. These receptor sequences come from a man between 40 and 49 years old with Graves' hyperthyroidism.

The V and J genes are TRBV7-2 and TRBJ2-3; 8 bases align to TRBD1. The J call is uncertain, as TRBJ1-5 better fits the DNA end. The CDR3 runs to 16 residues. CDR1 and CDR2 from the germline V gene are SGHTA and FQGNSA. The CDR3 spells CASSFGDRMSADTQHF. In nucleotides, the CDR3 is TGTGCCAGCAGCTTCGGGGACAGGATGAGCGCAGATACGCAGCATTTT.

This chain uses TRBV7-2 with TRBJ2-5; 14 positions match TRBD2. V was clipped by 5 bases and J by 4 bases; unmatched bases: 6. The CDR3 spans 16 residues. The germline gives CDR1 SGHTA, CDR2 FQGNSA. CDR3 in DNA: TGTGCCAGCAGCCTACCGACTAGCGGGAGGGGAGAGACCCAGTACTTC. Amino acids: CASSLPTSGRGETQYF.

Here the CDR3 DNA reads TGTGCCAGCAGGGCGGGACAGGGGAAAGGCTACACCTTC. Translation gives CASRAGQGKGYTF. This chain uses TRBV25-1 with TRBJ1-2; 10 bases are a match to TRBD1. Trimming at V came to 6 bases and at J to 8 bases, leaving 6 bases not matched to a gene. This CDR3 spans 13 amino acids. CDR1 MGHDK and CDR2 SYGVNS come from the germline V gene.

In this sample, this clonotype turned up a few times. The chain couples TRBV4-2 to TRBJ1-1; the D is unclear. Germline V gene lookup returns CDR1 LGHNA and CDR2 YNFKEQ. The V gene lost 0 bases and the J gene lost 1 base, with 12 bases spanning the gap. The CDR3 sequence is 16 residues long. In nucleotides, the CDR3 is TGTGCCAGCAGCCAAGACATCTGGGCCAAGAACACTGAAGCTTTCTTT. It yields the protein CASSQDIWAKNTEAFF.

The chain employs TRBV25-1 and TRBJ2-7, with D possibly matching TRBD2 (6 bases). The V end lost 7 bases, the J end lost 3 bases, and 7 bases lay between the germline ends. Germline assignment: CDR1 MGHDK and CDR2 SYGVNS. The CDR3 runs to 11 residues. The CDR3 DNA follows: TGTGCCAGCATAGCGGTCTACGAGCAGTACTTC. As protein: CASIAVYEQYF.

This clonotype was recorded at least ten times. The chain employs TRBV5-1 and TRBJ2-6; the D gene is possibly TRBD1 (6 bases). CDR3 length: 15 amino acids. Germline V gene sequence: CDR1 SGHRS, CDR2 YFSETQ. V was shortened by 5 bases and J by 4 bases, with 13 bases between the two germline ends. The CDR3 sequence: CASSPVGAGANVLTF. Written as DNA, the CDR3 is TGCGCCAGCAGTCCAGTGGGGGCCGGGGCCAACGTCCTGACTTTC.

The table lists this clonotype with many counts. V and J are TRBV7-2 and TRBJ2-1, with 7 positions matching TRBD2. Germline V gene lookup returns CDR1 SGHTA and CDR2 FQGNSA. V was pared by 4 bases and J by 8 bases, with 11 bases of the junction left unmatched. The CDR3 spans 15 residues. The chain's CDR3 is CASSSEGGRSYEQFF. CDR3 nucleotides: TGTGCCAGCAGCTCAGAGGGCGGGAGATCTTATGAGCAGTTCTTC.

The chain recombines TRBV19 with TRBJ2-5, with 9 bases matching TRBD1. Germline CDR1 is LNHDA and CDR2 is SQIVND (reference sequence). Losses at the gene ends were 5 bases for V and 5 bases for J; bases not matched to a gene: 9. This CDR3 contains 15 residues. The CDR3 DNA reads as TGTGCCAGTAGTCCGAACACAGGGGGCAGGGAGACCCAGTACTTC. Protein sequence: CASSPNTGGRETQYF.

This clonotype was counted at least ten times. The chain joins TRBV7-9 to TRBJ2-6, with D possibly matching TRBD1 (5 bases). Trimming took 6 bases from V and 3 from J, leaving 9 bases between them. The CDR3 covers 14 residues. Germline assignment: CDR1 SEHNR and CDR2 FQNEAQ (reference sequence). The CDR3: CASSSRVGANVLTF. The CDR3 DNA follows: TGTGCCAGCAGTTCCAGGGTTGGGGCCAACGTCCTGACTTTC.

V gene TRBV4-1 combines with J gene TRBJ1-1, with a weak D call TRBD1 (5 bases). This CDR3 has 16 amino acids. Per germline, CDR1 MGHRA and CDR2 YSYEKL. Trimming took 3 bases from V and 5 from J, leaving 19 bases between them. The CDR3, as DNA: TGCGCCAGCAGCCAGAAGAGGGACTCTAGAAGGACTGAAGCTTTCTTT. Its protein is CASSQKRDSRRTEAFF.

The V and J genes are TRBV29-1 and TRBJ1-5; no clear D gene. Germline-derived CDR1 and CDR2 are SQVTM and ANQGSEA. The CDR3 is 15 residues long. V dropped 1 base and J dropped 0 bases, with 10 bases sitting between them. The CDR3: CSVEVAGISNQPQHF. The CDR3 bases are TGCAGCGTTGAAGTAGCGGGGATTAGCAATCAGCCCCAGCATTTT.

This clonotype was counted at least ten times. This chain connects TRBV20-1 to TRBJ2-5; 8 bases are shared with TRBD1. With 4 bases clipped from V and 2 bases from J, the junction kept 9 bases outside the gene matches. Germline V CDR1 and CDR2: DFQATT, SNEGSKA (reference sequence). The CDR3 extends over 15 amino acids. The CDR3 loop reads CSATDRVKSQETQYF. The CDR3 DNA reads TGCAGTGCTACGGACAGGGTTAAGTCTCAAGAGACCCAGTACTTC.

The chain is built from TRBV12-3 or TRBV12-4 and TRBJ2-1; 10 nucleotides line up with TRBD1. Germline trimming cut 3 bases from V and 8 bases from J; bases unmatched to any gene: 1. This CDR3 contains 13 residues. CDR3 sequence reads: CASSLGQGHEQFF. The CDR3 nucleotides are TGTGCCAGCAGTTTGGGACAGGGGCATGAGCAGTTCTTC.

On this clonotype: Likely a read error: the CDR3 ends without its conserved phenylalanine or tryptophan. The chain uses TRBV7-9 and TRBJ2-2, with TRBD2 matching 7 bases. CDR1 is SEHNR and CDR2 is FQNEAQ in the germline V gene (reference sequence). The CDR3 runs to 15 residues. After removal of 11 bases from V and 8 bases from J, the junction contained 17 bases not matched to a gene. CDR3 DNA: TGTGCCGGCACTCCGACCTCGGGGGGTACGGGGGAGCTGTTTTCT. This translates into CAGTPTSGGTGELFS.

This clonotype was seen at least ten times. The chain carries TRBV5-6 and TRBJ2-5; maybe TRBD2 (7 bases). The germline V gene encodes CDR1 SGHDT and CDR2 YYEEEE. The length of the CDR3 is 14 residues. Trimming pared 1 base from V and 5 bases from J, leaving 12 bases between. The CDR3 DNA reads TGTGCCAGCAGCTTGCGGGGGGCCATTGAGACCCAGTACTTC. Its translation is CASSLRGAIETQYF.

This clonotype was counted ten times or more. The chain employs TRBV19 and TRBJ2-5; 11 bases map to TRBD2. The length of the CDR3 is 16 residues. Germline V gene lookup returns CDR1 LNHDA and CDR2 SQIVND (reference sequence). V gave up 2 bases and J gave up 5 bases; unmatched junction bases: 7. In DNA form, the CDR3 reads TGTGCCAGTAGTATAAGAGGTAGCGGGGGGGTGGAGACCCAGTACTTC. Amino acids: CASSIRGSGGVETQYF. The variable domain in full, with the rest retrieved from reference TRBV19 and TRBJ2-5, is DGGITQSPKYLFRKEGQNVTLSCEQNLNHDAMYWYRQDPGQGLRLIYYSQIVNDFQKGDIAEGYSVSREKKESFPLTVTSAQKNPTAFYLCASSIRGSGGVETQYFGPGTRLLVL.

This clonotype has ten or more counts. The rearrangement joins TRBV11-3 to TRBJ1-6; TRBD1 matches 7 bases. In germline, CDR1 is SGHNT, CDR2 YENEEA. Trimming cost V 5 bases and J 9 bases; bases outside gene matches: 10. The CDR3 consists of 15 residues. The CDR3 loop is CASSLQDREGSPLHF. The CDR3 DNA reads TGTGCCAGCAGCCTTCAAGACAGGGAAGGTTCACCCCTCCACTTT.

The rearrangement uses TRBV7-9 and TRBJ1-4; D possibly corresponds to TRBD1 (5 bases). CDR1 and CDR2 from the germline V gene are SEHNR and FQNEAQ (reference sequence). Trimming left V 3 bases short and J 6 bases short, with 8 bases between. The CDR3 runs to 13 residues. CDR3 sequence reads: CASSFRADEKLFF. The CDR3, as DNA: TGTGCCAGCAGCTTCAGGGCTGATGAAAAACTGTTTTTT.

The chain carries TRBV9 and TRBJ2-3; weak D call: TRBD2 (7 bases). This CDR3 has 17 residues. Germline lookup yields CDR1 SGDLS and CDR2 YYNGEE. The V gene lost 4 bases and the J gene lost 4 bases, with 22 bases spanning the gap. CDR3 in DNA: TGTGCCAGCAGCCAAGATTTGGGGGGGGGCCCAGCAGATACGCAGTATTTT. It encodes CASSQDLGGGPADTQYF.

At least ten counts were recorded for this clonotype. The chain employs TRBV7-8 and TRBJ2-3; D uncertain. Germline V lookup: CDR1 SGHVS, CDR2 FQNEAQ. V was trimmed by 2 bases and J by 0 bases, leaving 6 bases between them. CDR3 length: 14 residues. The chain's CDR3 is CASSLSQSTDTQYF. The CDR3 DNA reads TGTGCCAGCAGCTTATCGCAGAGCACAGATACGCAGTATTTT.

This clonotype was observed many times. The chain combines TRBV3-1 with TRBJ1-6; 7 bases are a match to TRBD1. Germline CDR1 and CDR2: LGHDT and YNNKEL (reference sequence). V gave up 4 bases and J gave up 10 bases; unmatched junction bases: 7. This CDR3 is built from 14 residues. CDR3 sequence reads: CASSPQGGLSPLHF. DNA of the CDR3: TGTGCCAGCAGCCCTCAGGGGGGCTTATCACCCCTCCACTTT.

The V call is TRBV24-1, the J call TRBJ1-2, with D perhaps TRBD1 (5 bases). Per germline, CDR1 KGHDR and CDR2 SFDVKD. The CDR3 covers 15 residues. Trimming cost V 2 bases and J 5 bases, with 14 bases left between them. The CDR3 nucleotides read TGTGCCACCAGTGATTCCCCAGGGCGGTGGTATGGCTACACCTTC. This encodes CATSDSPGRWYGYTF.

The chain recombines TRBV5-6 with TRBJ2-2; D call uncertain. Germline loops: CDR1 SGHDT, CDR2 YYEEEE. The CDR3 totals 12 residues. Trimming took off 2 bases at V and 11 bases at J, with 10 bases between the two ends. The CDR3, as DNA: TGTGCCAGCAGCTTTGAAACCTACGAGCTGTTTTTT. Its protein is CASSFETYELFF.

Worth noting for this clonotype: The junction departs from the called germline gene at one end, perhaps through a read error. The chain employs TRBV5-4 and TRBJ2-7; D is possibly TRBD2 (6 bases). Germline CDR1 reads SGHNT; CDR2 reads YYREEE (reference sequence). This CDR3 comprises 14 residues. The CDR3 protein is CASSLGPQGRERYF. The CDR3 nucleotides are TGTGCCAGCAGCTTGGGACCTCAAGGCCGGGAGCGGTACTTC.

There are a few counts of this clonotype. The chain links TRBV10-2 to TRBJ1-5; no definite D call. The V end lost 0 bases, the J end lost 9 bases, and 12 bases lay between the germline ends. The V gene's germline CDR1 is WSHSY and CDR2 SAAADI. This CDR3 comprises 14 residues. The DNA of the CDR3 is TGCGCCAGCAGTGAGTCGGCGGCCATGGCGCCCCAGCATTTT. The encoded protein is CASSESAAMAPQHF.

Many counts were recorded for this clonotype. V and J are TRBV10-1 and TRBJ2-3; D is undetermined. Germline loops: CDR1 WNHNN, CDR2 SYGVQD (reference sequence). Trimming cost V 6 bases and J 1 base, with 2 bases left between them. The CDR3 totals 11 residues. The CDR3: CASSRTDTQYF. DNA of the CDR3: TGCGCCAGCAGCCGCACAGATACGCAGTATTTT.

This clonotype was seen ten or more times. The chain combines TRBV5-1 with TRBJ1-4; D remains ambiguous. The CDR3 spans 14 residues. Per germline, CDR1 SGHRS and CDR2 YFSETQ. The V end lost 0 bases, the J end lost 10 bases, and 13 bases lay between the germline ends. Here the CDR3 reads CASSLGEKGAKLFF. DNA of the CDR3: TGCGCCAGCAGCTTGGGCGAAAAGGGAGCAAAACTGTTTTTT.

This clonotype was seen just once. The rearrangement joins TRBV5-5 to TRBJ1-1; D uncertain. The CDR3 consists of 11 residues. Germline CDR1 SGHKS, CDR2 YYEKEE (reference sequence). Trimming pared 3 bases from V and 11 bases from J, leaving 11 bases between. The CDR3 loop reads CASSSAERAFF. The DNA of the CDR3 is TGTGCCAGCAGCTCGGCGGAGAGGGCTTTCTTT.

On this clonotype itself: This may stem from a read error, because a much larger clone lies one nucleotide away. Because the CDR3 is missing its conserved closing phenylalanine or tryptophan, this is likely a read error. This chain links TRBV2 with TRBJ1-3, with TRBD1 as a possible D gene (6 bases). The CDR3 totals 16 residues. The germline gives CDR1 SNHLY, CDR2 FYNNEI. The CDR3 nucleotides read TGTGCCATCAGTCTTACAGGGAACAGGCTTGGAAACACCATATATCTT. This sequence encodes CAISLTGNRLGNTIYL.

The table lists this clonotype with many counts. The chain combines TRBV20-1 with TRBJ1-1, with 7 bases fitting TRBD1. From germline, CDR1 is DFQATT and CDR2 SNEGSKA (reference sequence). CDR3 length equals 15 residues. V trimming: 0 bases; J trimming: 1 base; junction bases outside the gene matches: 5. The CDR3 DNA is TGCAGTGCTAGAGATTTTACAGGGGAGAACACTGAAGCTTTCTTT. Its translation: CSARDFTGENTEAFF.

In its sample, this clonotype was seen many times. This chain links TRBV5-1 with TRBJ2-1; 8 bases match TRBD1. The CDR3 is 15 residues long. Germline CDR1 SGHRS, CDR2 YFSETQ. Losses at the gene ends were 3 bases for V and 7 bases for J; bases not matched to a gene: 9. The CDR3 spells CASSYPGQGMNEQFF. The CDR3 DNA reads as TGCGCCAGCAGCTACCCCGGACAGGGTATGAATGAGCAGTTCTTC.

This clonotype was detected many times. An end of the junction differs from the germline gene, which may be a read error. This chain connects TRBV7-2 to TRBJ2-1; 8 bases agree with TRBD2. Germline-derived CDR1 and CDR2 are SGHTA and FQGNSA. The CDR3 sequence is 14 residues long. The chain's CDR3 is CASSPPGLANEQFF. Here the CDR3 DNA reads TGCGCCAGCAGCCCACCTGGACTAGCCAATGAGCAGTTCTTC.